This T cell receptor beta chain appears in the sequencing data of a study of regulatory T cells in long-lasting Graves disease. Study-level points and caveats: Persistent Graves' patients showed less TCR diversity than newly diagnosed patients showed.

In the case of this clonotype: Its specificity is not known.

Germline V lookup: CDR1 LGHNT, CDR2 FRNRAP. J was trimmed by 0 bases and V by 3 bases; bases with no gene match: 2. This CDR3 is built from 16 residues. In building TCR beta libraries, iRepertoire HTBI primers were used together with Arm-PCR of CDR3 regions. MiXCR, run by TCRdb on the multiplex PCR reads, gives a single entry per CDR3 protein. This sample has about 400,000 distinct CDR3 sequences; around 16% occur once, and the top ten carry 22%. As for time point: newly diagnosed GD, antithyroid drugs for less than 3 months. PBMC RNA served as the TCR library source. V and J are TRBV12-5 and TRBJ2-5; TRBD2 agrees at 12 bases. This receptor was identified in a female donor with Graves disease. Here the sequenced sample was peripheral blood mononuclear cells (PBMCs), taken at new diagnosis, from a patient treated with antithyroid drugs. The CDR3 here is CASGFGLAGYQETQYF. For the CDR3, the DNA is TGTGCTAGTGGTTTTGGACTAGCGGGGTACCAAGAGACCCAGTACTTC.